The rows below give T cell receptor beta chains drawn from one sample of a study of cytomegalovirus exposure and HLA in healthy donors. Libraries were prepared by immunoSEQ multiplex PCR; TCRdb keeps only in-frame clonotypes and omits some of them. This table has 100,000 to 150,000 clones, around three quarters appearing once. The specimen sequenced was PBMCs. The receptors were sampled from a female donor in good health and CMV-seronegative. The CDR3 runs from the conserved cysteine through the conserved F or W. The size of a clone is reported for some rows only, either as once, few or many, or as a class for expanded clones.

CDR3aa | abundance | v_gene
CASSLGAGEWADTQYF | . | TRBV7-9
CASPSRRGDYEQYF | . | TRBV7-9
CASSQDRRSGGRYGYTF | . | TRBV14
CASSEEGQIDAYEQYF | few | TRBV2
CASSVDVSTDTQYF | . | TRBV9
CASSIGTGSSYEQYF | . | TRBV19
CASSPVPGRVAKNIQYF | . | TRBV18
CACTGVNFQGSGEQYF | . | TRBV30
CASSDQGLAFTDTQYF | . | TRBV18
CASTPRKPGQENYGYTF | . | TRBV19
CASRALGDNPYEQYF | once | TRBV7-6
CASREKVSGGYTF | . | TRBV6-1
CASKDRFSNEQFF | . | TRBV6-1
CATSLYNEQFF | . | TRBV15
CASSVGGTGGANTQYF | . | TRBV9
CAAVRGRAKNIQYF | . | TRBV6-4
CASSVGQGVHETQYF | . | TRBV9
CASSLAGRFNNEQFF | . | TRBV6-1
CAWSVQGSYEQYF | once | TRBV30
CASSFRDRVDTQYF | . | TRBV5-4
CASSPPGLLPTGELFF | . | TRBV7-9
CASSRTQDSLQMTYEQYF | . | TRBV4-1
CASSVGLGQIQETQYF | . | TRBV9
CASSLAGQSRFEQFF | . | TRBV28
CASSETRRGRHTGELFF | . | TRBV2
CASSPLSASGGYTF | . | TRBV7-7
CASSIDVNRGSPLHF | . | TRBV19
CASSPVDRHGYTEAFF | . | TRBV6-4
CASSLTPGTYEQYF | . | TRBV5-4
CASSLSLTLYEQYF | . | TRBV6-5
CASSFGESTEAFF | . | TRBV7-9
CASSPLTGSGDTEAFF | . | TRBV19
CASSAETGVGGETQYF | . | TRBV6-1
CASRKLIAGPYEQYF | . | TRBV6-1
CASSIDGSATEAFF | . | TRBV19
CASSSRSPGYEQYF | . | TRBV27
CASSPLGGDEQYF | . | TRBV18
CASSFRLAGSGAYEQYF | . | TRBV27
CASSAQGGQPQHF | . | TRBV6-4
CASSERTSGSDTQYF | . | TRBV10-2
CASTRLGAETQYF | . | TRBV6-1
CASSLLLAGGNEQFF | . | TRBV11-2
CASSFSPPSGRTDTQYF | . | TRBV27
CASSERSSNTYEQYF | . | TRBV10-2
CASIRGGEQYF | . | TRBV28